Listed below are T cell receptor beta chains from one sample, sequenced in a study of post-analysis software for immune sequencing data. One entry per CDR3 protein, called by TCRdb with MiXCR from the PCR reads. Of roughly 800,000 distinct CDR3 sequences in the sample, around 50% were seen once. Sequencing input: blood. All receptors come from a girl under 18 with multiple sclerosis. CDR3s include the opening cysteine and the closing phenylalanine or tryptophan. Fields, in order: J gene, V gene, clone size, CDR3 protein. Expanded clones are given a class, and other clones once, few, many or no size at all.

J gene: TRBJ1-4; V gene: TRBV20-1; clone size: once; CDR3 protein: CSARSAATNEKLFF
J gene: TRBJ2-1; V gene: TRBV3-1; clone size: -; CDR3 protein: CASSQDGGTGLAGVRGNEQFF
J gene: TRBJ2-1; V gene: TRBV5-1; clone size: -; CDR3 protein: CASSLSLVSGNEQFF
J gene: TRBJ2-7; V gene: TRBV29-1; clone size: -; CDR3 protein: CSVGQLAGYEQYF
J gene: TRBJ1-1; V gene: TRBV5-1; clone size: few; CDR3 protein: CASSRQPGQNTEAFF
J gene: TRBJ1-2; V gene: TRBV29-1; clone size: -; CDR3 protein: CSVPEGGGGYTF
J gene: TRBJ1-1; V gene: TRBV25-1; clone size: -; CDR3 protein: CASSGGSPRTAKAFF
J gene: -; V gene: TRBV21-1; clone size: -; CDR3 protein: CASCRPVGGRETQYF
J gene: TRBJ2-5; V gene: TRBV29-1; clone size: many; CDR3 protein: CSVAQGQETQYF
J gene: -; V gene: TRBV12-3/TRBV12-4; clone size: few; CDR3 protein: CASSPLTGGYNEQYF
J gene: TRBJ2-7; V gene: TRBV6-6; clone size: -; CDR3 protein: CASSYSESGGSEQYF
J gene: TRBJ2-5; V gene: TRBV7-6; clone size: few; CDR3 protein: CASSFGDKQETQYF
J gene: TRBJ2-3; V gene: TRBV29-1; clone size: -; CDR3 protein: CSVVRGTDADTQYF
J gene: TRBJ2-5; V gene: TRBV2; clone size: -; CDR3 protein: CASSEARGGSETQYF
J gene: -; V gene: TRBV12-3/TRBV12-4; clone size: few; CDR3 protein: CANSKDRGHEQYF
J gene: -; V gene: TRBV2; clone size: -; CDR3 protein: CASSGDPSGRQETQYF
J gene: TRBJ2-3; V gene: TRBV5-5; clone size: -; CDR3 protein: CASSMGQVTDTQYF
J gene: TRBJ2-3; V gene: TRBV29-1; clone size: -; CDR3 protein: CSVVNDRGYTDTQYF
J gene: TRBJ2-5; V gene: TRBV20-1; clone size: many; CDR3 protein: CSAKRGQETQYF
J gene: TRBJ1-2; V gene: TRBV5-1; clone size: -; CDR3 protein: CASSTGGTYDGYTF
J gene: TRBJ2-7; V gene: TRBV7-8; clone size: -; CDR3 protein: CASSLELAGGDYEQYF
J gene: TRBJ2-3; V gene: TRBV5-5; clone size: few; CDR3 protein: CASRRSLAGRSDTQYF
J gene: TRBJ1-1; V gene: TRBV14; clone size: -; CDR3 protein: CASSQVPGSMNTEAFF
J gene: TRBJ2-6; V gene: TRBV29-1; clone size: -; CDR3 protein: CSVDGSSGANVLTF
J gene: TRBJ2-4; V gene: TRBV5-1; clone size: few; CDR3 protein: CASRPVSSREQYF